The sequence of this T cell receptor (beta chain) was determined in a study of vaccination and CD4 T cells after COVID-19. Study background: Spike peptides, overlapping and drawn from SARS-CoV-2, HCoV-NL63, HCoV-OC43 and HCoV-229E, were used to stimulate cells.

Study-wide findings and caveats: Looking at convalescent patients, 304 of their 307 vaccine-specific clones were spike mono-reactive.

Treatment defined: approximately 9-day PBMC culture with coronavirus spike peptide pools or control peptides (ViraFEST assay). TCRs were sequenced by ViraFEST after antigen-specific T cells had been expanded with peptide pools. CDR1 and CDR2 (germline): DFQATT, SNEGSKA (reference sequence). V lost 8 bases to trimming and J lost 2 bases, with 19 bases between them. The CDR3 totals 15 residues. This clonotype has just a few counts. Its antigen remains unidentified. Sequenced with the Oncomine TCR Beta short-read assay was DNA taken from cultured CD4+ T cells. The authors extracted genomic DNA from cultured CD4+ T cells. One entry per CDR3 protein, called by TCRdb with MiXCR from the PCR reads. This table holds roughly 16,000 distinct CDR3 sequences, roughly 73% found once.

The receptor's source is a human donor who had recovered from COVID-19. The chain joins TRBV20-1 to TRBJ1-5, with D perhaps TRBD1 (5 bases). Material: CD4+ T cells from blood, cultured in vitro. CDR3 residues: CSQPARGLGNQPQHF. CDR3 coding DNA: TGCAGTCAACCCGCGAGGGGCTTGGGCAATCAGCCCCAGCATTTT.